The 21 T cell receptor beta chains presented below share a single source sample, sequenced in a study of response to subunit inactivated influenza vaccine. TCRdb re-derived calls from the RT-PCR reads in MiXCR, one entry per CDR3 protein. The table records a few hundred thousand distinct CDR3 sequences, about a fifth of them present only once. The sequences come from PBMCs from blood, collected about 20 months after vaccination. Receptor source: a man aged 45-69 years who received an inactivated influenza vaccine.

This chain links TRBV11-3 with TRBJ2-1, with 9 nucleotides matching TRBD2. From germline, CDR1 is SGHNT and CDR2 YENEEA. The CDR3 is made up of 16 amino acids. J was trimmed by 3 bases and V by 4 bases; bases with no gene match: 7. CDR3: CASSSSSGSRYNEQFF. DNA of the CDR3: TGTGCCAGCAGCTCTAGTAGCGGGAGTCGCTACAATGAGCAGTTCTTC.

V gene TRBV29-1 combines with J gene TRBJ1-5; D uncertain. There are 11 residues in the CDR3. Trimming pared 7 bases from V and 1 base from J, leaving 5 bases between. Germline V lookup: CDR1 SQVTM, CDR2 ANQGSEA. The CDR3: CSGPSNQPQHF. CDR3 bases: TGCAGCGGACCGAGCAATCAGCCCCAGCATTTT. Full variable domain (outside the CDR3, taken from reference TRBV29-1 and TRBJ1-5): SAVISQKPSRDICQRGTSLTIQCQVDSQVTMMFWYRQQPGQSLTLIATANQGSEATYESGFVIDKFPISRPNLTFSTLTVSNMSPEDSSIYLCSGPSNQPQHFGDGTRLSIL.

The chain uses TRBV7-2 and TRBJ2-7; no clear D. Germline CDR1 reads SGHTA; CDR2 reads FQGNSA. Deletions cut 1 base from V and 5 bases from J, with 9 bases between. The length of the CDR3 is 13 residues. The CDR3 region is CASSLVRVHEQYF. CDR3 coding DNA: TGTGCCAGCAGCTTAGTACGGGTCCACGAGCAGTACTTC.

The CDR3 loop reads CSAGYSSDTQYF. In DNA form, the CDR3 reads TGCAGTGCTGGATACAGCAGCGATACGCAGTATTTT. The chain joins TRBV20-1 to TRBJ2-3; no clear D. The germline V gene encodes CDR1 DFQATT and CDR2 SNEGSKA (reference sequence). The CDR3 sequence is 12 residues long. Trimming took off 5 bases at V and 6 bases at J, with 12 bases between the two ends.

This clonotype was detected a few times. The chain carries TRBV5-1 and TRBJ2-5; D is unclear. The V end lost 0 bases, the J end lost 5 bases, and 2 bases lay between the germline ends. Germline CDR1 and CDR2: SGHRS and YFSETQ. The CDR3 extends over 11 amino acids. The CDR3 protein is CASSLDETQYF. In nucleotides, the CDR3 is TGCGCCAGCAGCTTGGATGAGACCCAGTACTTC.

The chain carries TRBV6-1 and TRBJ1-3; D gene ambiguous. The germline V gene has CDR1 MNHNS and CDR2 SASEGT. The CDR3 is 14 residues long. Trimming removed 4 bases from V and 6 bases from J, with 13 bases in between. CDR3 residues: CASSGSGVVNTIYF. The CDR3 region has the DNA TGTGCCAGCAGTGGATCGGGCGTTGTAAACACCATATATTTT.

The chain uses TRBV6-5 and TRBJ2-5, with no clear D. Germline loops: CDR1 MNHEY, CDR2 SVGAGI. Trimming cost V 2 bases and J 5 bases, with 12 bases left between them. The CDR3 is made up of 14 amino acids. CDR3 protein: CASSYLRSGETQYF. In nucleotides, the CDR3 is TGTGCCAGCAGTTACCTCCGCAGTGGGGAGACCCAGTACTTC.

As concerns this clonotype: Since a much larger clone is just one base distant, this may be a read error. The chain joins TRBV6-1 to TRBJ1-1, with D tentatively TRBD1 (5 bases). CDR1 MNHNS and CDR2 SASEGT come from the germline V gene. The CDR3 consists of 14 residues. CDR3 in DNA: TGTGCCAGCAGTGTGCGGGGGAAGAACGCTGAAGCTTTCTTT. It translates to CASSVRGKNAEAFF.

The chain has TRBV2 and TRBJ1-6; D might be TRBD1 (5 bases). CDR3 length equals 12 residues. Trimming removed 4 bases at V and 14 bases at J, with 12 bases between. Looked up from germline, CDR1 is SNHLY and CDR2 is FYNNEI. CDR3 nucleotide sequence: TGTGCCAGCAGTGTGGGGCCATCCACCCTCCACTTT. Its protein product is CASSVGPSTLHF.

This clonotype was observed a few times. The chain is built from TRBV5-1 and TRBJ2-2; a possible D gene is TRBD1 (6 bases). This CDR3 has 13 amino acids. Per the germline V gene, CDR1 is SGHRS and CDR2 is YFSETQ. Deletions cut 5 bases from V and 7 bases from J, with 12 bases between. In nucleotides, the CDR3 is TGCGCCAGCAGTCAAGGACAGCACGGGGAGCTGTTTTTT. Its protein product is CASSQGQHGELFF.

This clonotype turned up a few times. V usage is TRBV20-1 and J usage is TRBJ1-2, with 8 positions matching TRBD1. Germline CDR1 reads DFQATT; CDR2 reads SNEGSKA (reference sequence). J lost 5 bases, V lost 2 bases, and 7 bases had no gene match. The length of the CDR3 is 14 residues. The chain's CDR3 is CSARRQGAGYGYTF. Written as DNA, the CDR3 is TGCAGTGCTAGACGTCAGGGGGCAGGATATGGCTACACCTTC.

There are a few counts of this clonotype. One junction end does not reproduce the germline sequence, and a read error may be involved. The chain has TRBV7-8 and TRBJ2-1; 7 positions match TRBD1. The CDR3 is 11 amino acids. From germline, CDR1 is SGHVS and CDR2 FQNEAQ. CDR3 region: CASSYTGVAIF. CDR3 sequence (DNA): TGTGCCAGCAGCTACACAGGGGTGGCGATCTTC.

This clonotype was observed a few times. The chain uses TRBV28 and TRBJ1-1; D unresolved. The germline V and J ends were trimmed by 2 bases and 7 bases, with 5 bases remaining between them. Germline CDR1 and CDR2: MDHEN and SYDVKM. The CDR3 length is 11 residues. CDR3 sequence (DNA): TGTGCCAGCAGTTTAAGGGATGAAGCTTTCTTT. Translating gives CASSLRDEAFF.

The rearrangement joins TRBV6-5 to TRBJ1-2; D is undetermined. V lost 3 bases to trimming and J lost 5 bases, with 13 bases between them. From germline, CDR1 is MNHEY and CDR2 SVGAGI. The CDR3 extends over 14 amino acids. The CDR3 reads CASSYSGGPYGYTF. In nucleotides, the CDR3 is TGTGCCAGCAGTTATTCGGGTGGGCCTTATGGCTACACCTTC.

CDR3 DNA sequence: TGTGCCATCAGTCCTAGCGTCTCGGATGAGCAGTACTTC. This encodes CAISPSVSDEQYF. The chain carries TRBV10-3 and TRBJ2-7, with D tentatively TRBD2 (6 bases). CDR1 and CDR2 (germline): ENHRY, SYGVKD. The CDR3 runs to 13 residues. V was trimmed by 5 bases and J by 7 bases, leaving 15 bases between them.

This clonotype was observed a handful of times. J is TRBJ1-2 and V is TRBV25-1; 10 bases fit TRBD1. Germline values: CDR1 MGHDK, CDR2 SYGVNS. V trimming: 6 bases; J trimming: 4 bases; junction bases outside the gene matches: 5. The CDR3 has 14 amino acids. The CDR3 nucleotides are TGTGCCAGCAGGGGACAGGGGCTAAGCTATGGCTACACCTTC. Translated: CASRGQGLSYGYTF.

This clonotype was picked up a small number of times. The genes are TRBV27 and TRBJ1-6; D is ambiguous. Germline V gives CDR1 MNHEY, CDR2 SMNVEV (reference sequence). This CDR3 is 13 amino acids long. Deletions cut 6 bases from V and 7 bases from J, with 10 bases between. The CDR3 DNA reads TGTGCCAGCAGATGGGGTGGAAATTCACCCCTCCACTTT. Encoded protein: CASRWGGNSPLHF.

J is TRBJ2-3 and V is TRBV28; the D gene could be TRBD1 or TRBD2 (5 bases each). Germline CDR1 reads MDHEN; CDR2 reads SYDVKM. This CDR3 comprises 16 residues. The ends were cut back, 7 bases at V and 0 bases at J, with 17 bases in the middle. The CDR3 bases are TGTGCCAGCATTGGAGTCCGGGACGGGAGCACAGATACGCAGTATTTT. Encoded protein: CASIGVRDGSTDTQYF.

This chain joins TRBV27 and TRBJ2-2, with TRBD2 matching over 8 bases. V shed 7 bases and J 0 bases; nucleotides not matched to a gene: 7. From germline, CDR1 is MNHEY and CDR2 SMNVEV (reference sequence). This CDR3 is 16 amino acids long. Written as DNA, the CDR3 is TGTGCCAGCACCCTTAGCGGGACCTCGAACACCGGGGAGCTGTTTTTT. Translating gives CASTLSGTSNTGELFF.

About this clonotype: An end of the junction does not agree with germline; a read error may underlie this. The chain recombines TRBV5-4 with TRBJ1-1; 9 nucleotides line up with TRBD1. The CDR3 consists of 14 residues. Germline values: CDR1 SGHNT, CDR2 YYREEE (reference sequence). In nucleotides, the CDR3 is TGTACCAGCAGTCTACAGGGGGCGAACACTGAAGCTTTCTTT. Amino acid sequence: CTSSLQGANTEAFF.

This clonotype was recorded a few times. The rearrangement joins TRBV14 to TRBJ2-3; D is possibly TRBD1 (6 bases). Trimming took 3 bases from V and 1 from J, leaving 14 bases between them. Germline V gives CDR1 SGHDN, CDR2 FVKESK. The CDR3 is made up of 16 amino acids. The chain's CDR3 is CASSHSRTARTDTQYF. Here the CDR3 DNA reads TGTGCCAGCAGCCATTCCAGGACAGCCCGCACAGATACGCAGTATTTT.